This passage covers 22 T cell receptor beta chains from one sample sequenced in a study of T cells in localized non-small cell lung cancer. The repertoire was sequenced with immunoSEQ multiplex PCR; TCRdb's copy has only in-frame clones and lacks some. The sample lists approximately 1,000 clones, roughly 34% occurring once. The sequences come from normal lung tissue next to the tumor, collected before any cancer treatment. The receptors here all came from a male donor aged 60 or older with stage II squamous cell lung carcinoma.

Sample share makes this clone medium-sized. The gene calls are TRBV6-8 and TRBJ1-1; a weak D match, TRBD1 (6 bases). Germline assignment: CDR1 MNHGY and CDR2 SAAAGT. The germline V and J ends were trimmed by 4 bases and 4 bases, with 16 bases remaining between them. The CDR3 contains 15 residues. DNA of the CDR3: TGTGCCAGCAGTTTACGTGCACAGGGAGGCACTGAAGCTTTCTTT. Translation: CASSLRAQGGTEAFF.

Written as DNA, the CDR3 is TGTGCCAGCAGTTCGGGGGGAAGGGATAGCAATCAGCCCCAGCATTTT. This codes for CASSSGGRDSNQPQHF. The rearrangement joins TRBV28 to TRBJ1-5; D possibly corresponds to TRBD1 (5 bases). The CDR3 is made up of 16 amino acids. The germline V gene has CDR1 MDHEN and CDR2 SYDVKM. Trimming stripped 4 bases from V and 0 bases from J, with 13 bases between.

This clone qualifies as large (0.1 to 1%). The chain is built from TRBV29-1 and TRBJ2-7; D perhaps matches TRBD1 (5 bases). The CDR3 consists of 12 residues. Germline CDR1 reads SQVTM; CDR2 reads ANQGSEA. The V and J ends lost 7 bases and 5 bases respectively, with 15 bases between them. This chain's CDR3 is CSGRGEGDEQYF. The CDR3 DNA is TGCAGCGGGCGAGGAGAAGGGGACGAGCAGTACTTC.

This clone was found a few times. There is an ambiguous or unread base here, so the residue it gives is written X. The V gene is TRBV19, the J gene TRBJ2-7; unclear D gene. V shed 6 bases and J shed 8 bases, with 14 bases lying between them. This CDR3 spans 12 amino acids. The germline gives CDR1 LNHDA, CDR2 SQIVND (reference sequence). The DNA of the CDR3 is TGTGCCAGTAGATCAAGGGTTTACRAGCAGTACTTC. Translation: CASRSRVYXQYF.

This clone was seen a handful of times. The chain uses TRBV12-5 and TRBJ1-3; the D is unclear. This CDR3 region has 15 residues. Deletions cut 2 bases from V and 0 bases from J, with 8 bases between. Germline loops: CDR1 LGHNT, CDR2 FRNRAP. The CDR3 bases are TGTGCTAGTGGTTTGATCCAGAGCTCTGGAAACACCATATATTTT. It translates to CASGLIQSSGNTIYF.

The chain has TRBV9 and TRBJ1-5; 8 positions agree with TRBD1. From germline, CDR1 is SGDLS and CDR2 YYNGEE. V lost 3 bases, J lost 3 bases, and 5 bases stayed unmatched. This CDR3 region has 15 residues. The CDR3 DNA is TGTGCCAGCAGCGAGACAGGGGATCCCAATCAGCCCCAGCATTTT. This encodes CASSETGDPNQPQHF.

This clone was seen a handful of times. The chain combines TRBV6-8 with TRBJ2-1; a weak D match, TRBD2 (5 bases). Germline V gene data show CDR1 as MNHGY and CDR2 as SAAAGT. The CDR3 has 14 amino acids. V shed 4 bases and J shed 7 bases, with 14 bases lying between them. The CDR3 sequence: CASSLSRTSNEQFF. Written as DNA, the CDR3 is TGTGCCAGCAGTTTATCTAGGACTTCAAATGAGCAGTTCTTC.

V gene TRBV11-3 combines with J gene TRBJ1-5, with D possibly matching TRBD1 (5 bases). CDR1 SGHNT and CDR2 YENEEA come from the germline V gene. V gave up 5 bases and J gave up 1 base, with 9 bases separating them. The CDR3 extends over 14 amino acids. CDR3 protein: CASSTRDSNQPQHF. Written as DNA, the CDR3 is TGTGCCAGCAGCACCCGGGACAGCAATCAGCCCCAGCATTTT.

This sequence joins TRBV25-1 and TRBJ1-5, with 7 positions matching TRBD1. The CDR3 contains 14 residues. J was trimmed by 3 bases and V by 4 bases; bases with no gene match: 3. Germline assignment: CDR1 MGHDK and CDR2 SYGVNS. For the CDR3, the DNA is TGTGCCAGCAGTGTAGGGGGCCACAATCAGCCCCAGCATTTT. Its protein product is CASSVGGHNQPQHF.

In the case of this clone: The germline gene is not matched at one end of the junction; a read error may be the cause. This chain uses TRBV19 with TRBJ2-2; D could derive from TRBD1 or TRBD2 (6 bases each). CDR3 length equals 15 residues. In germline, CDR1 is LNHDA, CDR2 SQIVND (reference sequence). The CDR3 loop is CATRRGEANTEELFF. The CDR3 nucleotides are TGTGCCACCCGAAGGGGGGAAGCGAACACCGAGGAGCTGTTTTTT.

The rearrangement joins TRBV28 to TRBJ2-7, with D perhaps being TRBD1 or TRBD2 (5 bases each). This CDR3 has 15 amino acids. Germline V gene lookup returns CDR1 MDHEN and CDR2 SYDVKM. V lost 2 bases and J 0 bases, leaving 11 bases between the germline ends. The CDR3 sequence is CASSLGGPISYEQYF. CDR3 nucleotides: TGTGCCAGCAGTTTAGGGGGACCTATCTCCTACGAGCAGTACTTC.

The chain carries TRBV19 and TRBJ2-3; TRBD1 might be the D (7 bases). The CDR3 contains 14 residues. The germline V and J ends were trimmed by 5 bases and 6 bases, with 15 bases remaining between them. Germline lookup yields CDR1 LNHDA and CDR2 SQIVND (reference sequence). The CDR3 is CASSGRGDRDTQYF. CDR3 coding DNA: TGTGCCAGTAGTGGCAGGGGGGACCGGGATACGCAGTATTTT.

This clone ranks as large (0.1 to 1%). V usage is TRBV9 and J usage is TRBJ1-4; D perhaps matches TRBD1 (5 bases). Trimming removed 7 bases from V and 3 bases from J, with 10 bases in between. The CDR3 extends over 13 amino acids. Germline V CDR1 and CDR2: SGDLS, YYNGEE. CDR3 sequence (DNA): TGTGCCAGCTCGGGGCTATCTAATGAAAAACTGTTTTTT. This encodes CASSGLSNEKLFF.

In its sample, this clone is large. This sequence joins TRBV11-3 and TRBJ2-5; the D call may be TRBD1 or TRBD2 (6 bases each). The V end was cut by 3 bases, the J end by 5 bases, with 13 bases between. The CDR3 extends over 14 amino acids. The germline V gene has CDR1 SGHNT and CDR2 YENEEA. CDR3 nucleotides: TGTGCCAGCAGCTTCTCCGGGGGCGGGGAGACCCAGTACTTC. Its translation: CASSFSGGGETQYF.

This clone has more than one count but fewer than ten. V usage is TRBV12-5 and J usage is TRBJ1-2, with D perhaps TRBD1 (5 bases). Trimming took 5 bases from V and 3 from J, leaving 10 bases between them. The CDR3 length is 13 residues. The germline V gene has CDR1 LGHNT and CDR2 FRNRAP. The CDR3 is CASGEQEDYGYTF. CDR3 coding DNA: TGTGCTAGTGGTGAACAGGAGGACTATGGCTACACCTTC.

This clone was counted only a few times. The chain uses TRBV10-3 and TRBJ2-5; D is undetermined. Per germline, CDR1 ENHRY and CDR2 SYGVKD. V lost 2 bases to trimming and J lost 2 bases, with 6 bases between them. This CDR3 has 13 amino acids. CDR3 amino acids: CAISERGQETQYF. DNA for the CDR3: TGTGCCATCAGTGAGAGAGGACAAGAGACCCAGTACTTC.

The gene calls are TRBV19 and TRBJ1-4, with D possibly being TRBD1 (6 bases). CDR3 length equals 16 residues. V lost 3 bases and J 8 bases, leaving 19 bases between the germline ends. The V gene's germline CDR1 is LNHDA and CDR2 SQIVND (reference sequence). CDR3 nucleotides: TGTGCCAGTAGTATTCGAGCACAGGGAGGGCGCGAAAAACTGTTTTTT. Translation gives CASSIRAQGGREKLFF. The full variable domain, with the rest looked up from reference TRBV19 and TRBJ1-4, is DGGITQSPKYLFRKEGQNVTLSCEQNLNHDAMYWYRQDPGQGLRLIYYSQIVNDFQKGDIAEGYSVSREKKESFPLTVTSAQKNPTAFYLCASSIRAQGGREKLFFGSGTQLSVL.

The gene calls are TRBV18 and TRBJ2-3, with TRBD2 matching 12 bases. The germline V gene has CDR1 KGHSH and CDR2 LQKENI. J gave up 4 bases and V 1 base, and 3 bases lay outside the gene matches. The CDR3 is 16 amino acids. The CDR3 coding sequence is TGTGCCAGCTCACCACGGGGGACTAGCGGGTCAGATACGCAGTATTTT. It codes for CASSPRGTSGSDTQYF.

This chain uses TRBV6-8 with TRBJ2-5; a possible D gene is TRBD1 (6 bases). Germline CDR1 MNHGY, CDR2 SAAAGT. Trimming shortened V by 6 bases and J by 1 base, and 18 bases separated the two germline ends. This CDR3 contains 16 residues. CDR3 sequence (DNA): TGTGCCAGCAGCCCCGCCGGGACACTGGCCCAAGAGACCCAGTACTTC. Its translation: CASSPAGTLAQETQYF.

CDR3 loop: CASSPYRGRREGHEQFF. The CDR3 region has the DNA TGTGCCAGCTCACCATATCGGGGGAGACGGGAGGGGCATGAGCAGTTCTTC. V is TRBV18 and J is TRBJ2-1; 8 bases fit TRBD2. V trimming: 2 bases; J trimming: 8 bases; junction bases outside the gene matches: 14. The CDR3 spans 17 residues. The germline CDR1 and CDR2 sequences are KGHSH and LQKENI.

By share, this clone counts as large. The rearrangement uses TRBV19 and TRBJ1-2, with D unresolved. Germline assignment: CDR1 LNHDA and CDR2 SQIVND (reference sequence). V lost 0 bases and J 8 bases, leaving 4 bases between the germline ends. There are 11 residues in the CDR3. For the CDR3, the DNA is TGTGCCAGTAGTATAGAACAAGGCTACACCTTC. Protein: CASSIEQGYTF.

In nucleotides, the CDR3 is TGTGCCAGCCCCAACGCGAACACCGGGGAGCTGTTTTTT. It specifies CASPNANTGELFF. This chain links TRBV19 with TRBJ2-2; D call uncertain. Germline lookup yields CDR1 LNHDA and CDR2 SQIVND (reference sequence). The CDR3 has 13 amino acids. V was shortened by 9 bases and J by 0 bases, with 8 bases between the two germline ends.